This is a list of T cell receptor beta chains from one sample in a study of a mutant IDH1 vaccine in newly diagnosed glioma. Antigen specificity for these receptors is unknown. Profiling relied on immunoSEQ multiplex PCR, and the TCRdb table lists in-frame clones only, not all of them. The sample holds more than 25,000 clones, 75% to 90% seen once. The material sequenced was peripheral blood mononuclear cells (PBMCs), taken from a glioma patient whose treatment included an IDH1 peptide vaccine. These receptors all come from a woman aged 35 to 49 with glioma. Some clones in this sample may be carry-over from other donors' samples. The CDR3 runs from the conserved cysteine through the conserved F or W. The order of the fields is J gene, D gene, clone size, V gene, CDR3 DNA, CDR3 protein. The D gene is left open where the match is weak. Part of the rows lack a size; the others show once, few, many or a class for expanded clones.

TRBJ2-7 TRBD1 once TRBV5-5 TGTGCCAGCAGCTCCGAGACAGGGGGCTACGCCTACGAGCAGTACTTC CASSSETGGYAYEQYF
TRBJ2-4 TRBD2 . TRBV5-5 TGTGCCAGCAGCGCCGGGGGGGACATTGCCAAAAACATTCAGTACTTC CASSAGGDIAKNIQYF
TRBJ2-7 . . TRBV11-2 TGTGCCAGCAGCTCGGGCAGAGGTTTAGTCGAGCAGTACTTC CASSSGRGLVEQYF
TRBJ1-5 . . TRBV6-5 TGTGCCAGCGGCCAGGGGTATCAGCCCCAGCATTTT CASGQGYQPQHF
TRBJ2-5 TRBD2 . TRBV5-1 TGCGCCAGCAGCTTGGCGACTAGCGGGGGGTACCAAGAGACCCAGTACTTC CASSLATSGGYQETQYF
TRBJ2-7 TRBD1 . TRBV9 TGTGCCAGCAGCGTAGGCGGACAGGCCACCTACGAGCAGTACTTC CASSVGGQATYEQYF
TRBJ1-4 . . TRBV6-5 TGTGCCAGCAGTTACGACCGAGGTTATAATGAAAAACTGTTTTTT CASSYDRGYNEKLFF
TRBJ2-7 TRBD2 . TRBV18 TGTGCCAGCTCTAGTAGCGGGAGTAGGGACGAGCAGTACTTC CASSSSGSRDEQYF
TRBJ1-2 . . TRBV2 TGTGCCAGCAGGGAAGACAGGACCTATGGCTACACCTTC CASREDRTYGYTF
TRBJ1-5 . . TRBV4-3 TGCGCCAGCAGCCACCCTGGGGAGCAGCCCCAGCATTTT CASSHPGEQPQHF
TRBJ2-3 TRBD2 . TRBV7-3 TGTGCCAGCAGCTTAATGGCTAGCGGGGACACAGATACGCAGTATTTT CASSLMASGDTDTQYF
TRBJ1-1 . . TRBV28 TGTGCCAGCAGTTTCGATTCATTTCGCCCCGAAAGGAACACTGAAGCTTTCTTT CASSFDSFRPERNTEAFF
TRBJ1-6 . once TRBV11-3 TGTGCCAGCATCCGTCCCCTAGTACCCCTCCACTTT CASIRPLVPLHF
TRBJ1-1 . . TRBV7-8 TGTGCCAGCAGCCCCCTGGGGGGGGTCGTAGTCACTGAAGCTTTCTTT CASSPLGGVVVTEAFF
TRBJ1-2 . . TRBV2 TGTGCCAGCAGTGAATCCGTTTCCCGGGACACTACTAACTATGGCTACACCTTC CASSESVSRDTTNYGYTF
TRBJ1-2 TRBD1 . TRBV27 TGTGCCAGCGGGGGGACAGGGGGTGGTAATGGCTACACCTTC CASGGTGGGNGYTF
TRBJ2-1 . . TRBV9 TGTGCCAGCAGCGGCCTTAATGAGCAGTTCTTC CASSGLNEQFF
TRBJ1-5 TRBD1 . TRBV27 TGTGCCAGCAGTCCCTTAGGCGAGACAGGGGTGAGACAGCCCCAGCATTTT CASSPLGETGVRQPQHF
TRBJ2-2 . . TRBV6-1 TGTGCCAGCAAAGACCCCCGGGATACCGGGGAGCTGTTTTTT CASKDPRDTGELFF
TRBJ2-1 . . TRBV4-2 TGTGCCAGCAGCCCGAAGGCGAGCCAGTACGATGAGCAGTTCTTC CASSPKASQYDEQFF
TRBJ2-3 . . TRBV18 TGTGCCAGCTCACCAGCAGTGACAGATACGCAGTATTTT CASSPAVTDTQYF
TRBJ1-6 . . TRBV5-6 TGTGCCAGCAGCATCTCACCGGGCAGGGATTCACCCCTCCACTTT CASSISPGRDSPLHF
TRBJ2-7 . . TRBV28 TGTGCCAGCAGTCCCCGTGCGGGGACCGAGCAGTACTTC CASSPRAGTEQYF
TRBJ2-7 TRBD1 . TRBV28 TGTGCCAGCAGTACACCCGCCGGGACAGTGGAGCAGTACTTC CASSTPAGTVEQYF
TRBJ2-7 TRBD1 . TRBV19 TGTGCCAGTGGACCTGGGACAGGGGCTTACGAGCAGTACTTC CASGPGTGAYEQYF
TRBJ1-1 TRBD1 . TRBV2 TGTGCCAGCAGTGCCGGGACAGGCACTGAAGCTTTCTTT CASSAGTGTEAFF
TRBJ2-5 . . TRBV5-5 TGTGCCAGCAGCTTGGAACAGCCCGCCTTTGAGACCCAGTACTTC CASSLEQPAFETQYF
TRBJ1-2 TRBD1 . TRBV19 TGTGCCAGTAGTGCCCAGGCAGGGGGCGACTATGGCTACACCTTC CASSAQAGGDYGYTF
TRBJ1-5 . medium-sized TRBV7-9 TGTGCCAGCAGCTTACCAGGGTTTGGCCAGCCCCAGCATTTT CASSLPGFGQPQHF
TRBJ2-2 TRBD1 . TRBV6-1 TGTGCCAGTAAATCCGGGACAGGGGTTGGCGGGGAGCTGTTTTTT CASKSGTGVGGELFF
TRBJ1-2 . . TRBV19 TGTGCCAGTTTGGTGGCGGCAGGCCCTAACTATGGCTACACCTTC CASLVAAGPNYGYTF
TRBJ2-2 . . TRBV28 TGTGCCAGCCGGGTCGGGAGAGCCGGGGAGCTGTTTTTT CASRVGRAGELFF
TRBJ2-1 . . TRBV2 TGTGCCAGCAGTGCTTACGATGAGCAGTTCTTC CASSAYDEQFF
TRBJ2-4 TRBD2 . TRBV20-1 TGCAGTGCTAGGGGGGGGGTCATTCAGTACTTC CSARGGVIQYF
TRBJ2-7 . . TRBV25-1 TGTGCCAGCAGTGGGTCCTACGAGCAGTACTTC CASSGSYEQYF
TRBJ1-5 . . TRBV9 TGTGCCAGCAGCCCGGGGGTCGGTCAGCCCCAGCATTTT CASSPGVGQPQHF
TRBJ2-1 . . TRBV6-5 TGTGCCAGCAGCGGGGAATATGAGCAGTTCTTC CASSGEYEQFF
TRBJ2-3 TRBD2 . TRBV6-5 TGTGCCAGCAGTCCGGGACTAGCGGGACAAGATACGCAGTATTTT CASSPGLAGQDTQYF
TRBJ2-3 TRBD2 . TRBV7-2 TGTGCCAGCAGCACCCGACTAGCGGGAGCGGCAGATACGCAGTATTTT CASSTRLAGAADTQYF
TRBJ2-2 . . TRBV11-3 TGTGCCAGCAGCTTAAGGGGTGACACCGGGGAGCTGTTTTTT CASSLRGDTGELFF
TRBJ1-1 . once TRBV27 TGTGCCAGCAGTTCCCGACAGGACAACACTGAAGCTTTCTTT CASSSRQDNTEAFF
TRBJ2-3 TRBD1 . TRBV9 TGTGCCAGCAGCGTGAGGACAGGGATCGATACGCAGTATTTT CASSVRTGIDTQYF
TRBJ1-2 . once TRBV5-1 TGCGCCAGCAGTACCGCGGGTGTAGGGACTGACTATGGCTACACCTTC CASSTAGVGTDYGYTF
TRBJ2-5 . . TRBV6-5 TGTGCCAGCAGACCCCAGGGGAGTCAAGAGACCCAGTACTTC CASRPQGSQETQYF
TRBJ2-2 . . TRBV5-1 TGCGCCAGCAGCTCCCCCTCGAGGCTCGGGGAGCTGTTTTTT CASSSPSRLGELFF
TRBJ1-5 . . TRBV7-2 TGTGCCAGCAGCCCCCCCGGGGGCAATCAGCCCCAGCATTTT CASSPPGGNQPQHF
TRBJ2-3 . . TRBV7-2 TGTGCCAGCAGCTTAGAGGCCACCACCGCTGGGGCAGATACGCAGTATTTT CASSLEATTAGADTQYF
TRBJ1-1 . few TRBV10-3 TGTGCCATCAGACTCAGAGACTACACTGAAGCTTTCTTT CAIRLRDYTEAFF
TRBJ2-1 TRBD2 . TRBV28 TGTGCCAGCAGTTATATCAGCGGGAGGGCAGGGTTTGAGCAGTTCTTC CASSYISGRAGFEQFF
TRBJ2-3 . once TRBV9 TGTGCCAGCAGCGTGACGCCAGGAGGTACCGATACGCAGTATTTT CASSVTPGGTDTQYF
TRBJ2-7 TRBD1 . TRBV7-8 TGTGCCAGCAGCTCCCGGGACAGGGGGCTCCCCTACGAGCAGTACTTC CASSSRDRGLPYEQYF
TRBJ1-3 . medium-sized TRBV15 TGTGCCACCAGCAGAGCAGGGGAAAACACCATATATTTT CATSRAGENTIYF
TRBJ1-2 . . TRBV28 TGTGCCAGCACCTCAGTGGGGGGGGGCTACACCTTC CASTSVGGGYTF
TRBJ1-2 . . TRBV11-2 TGTGCCAGCAGCTTAGATCGGTCAGGGCAAGGCTACACCTTC CASSLDRSGQGYTF
TRBJ2-2 . . TRBV7-7 TGTGCTAGCAGCTTTTCTGGGGGGGCGCCGGGGACCGGGGAGCTGTTTTTT CASSFSGGAPGTGELFF